This record looks at one TCR beta chain sequence and its context. Using immunoSEQ multiplex PCR, the repertoire was profiled, and TCRdb retains in-frame clones only, with some absent. Among 200,000 to 250,000 clones listed, around 81% were seen once. The J segment lost 5 bases and the V segment lost 6 bases, leaving 13 bases of the junction unmatched. The CDR3 has 17 residues. CDR1 KGHSH and CDR2 LQKENI come from the germline V gene. This sample was included in a study of blood T cell repertoires in COVID-19. Study overall: The cDNA or gDNA used as material had been derived from T cells, B-cell-depleted T cells, or PBMCs.

Self-reported history from a screening survey and questionnaire set each donor's cohort. This receptor was taken from a woman aged 50 to 60 with acute COVID-19. The chain couples TRBV18 to TRBJ1-2; 12 nucleotides agree with TRBD1. Specimen: PBMCs or T cells enriched from blood (not recorded which). This CDR3 is CASSSGTGGAGDYGYTF. The CDR3 DNA sequence: TGTGCCAGCTCGTCCGGGACAGGGGGCGCCGGGGATTATGGCTACACCTTC. Based on the CDR3 plus reference TRBV18 and TRBJ1-2, the full variable domain is NAGVMQNPRHLVRRRGQEARLRCSPMKGHSHVYWYRQLPEEGLKFMVYLQKENIIDESGMPKERFSAEFPKEGPSILRIQQVVRGDSAAYFCASSSGTGGAGDYGYTFGSGTRLTVV.